One sample yielded the 14 T cell receptor beta chains listed below, sequenced in a study of Graves' ophthalmopathy and Graves' hyperthyroidism. The TCR beta CDR3 regions underwent amplification from RNA transcripts. The library came from an HTBI-primed first-round RT-PCR and a second-round multiplex PCR. TCRdb analysed the multiplex PCR reads with MiXCR anew, one entry per CDR3 protein. The sample has hundreds of thousands of distinct CDR3 sequences; roughly two fifths are singletons. Sample: peripheral blood. The source is an adult man with Graves' ophthalmopathy.

V usage is TRBV12-3 or TRBV12-4 and J usage is TRBJ1-5; D is unresolved. The CDR3 is made up of 13 amino acids. Trimming left V 4 bases short and J 14 bases short, with 18 bases between. As DNA, the CDR3 is TGTGCCAGCAGTTATAGCGGGAGGGCCTACGAGCATTTT. It is translated as CASSYSGRAYEHF.

The chain joins TRBV6-6 to TRBJ1-1; the D is unclear. Germline CDR1 and CDR2: MNHNY and SVGAGI (reference sequence). Trimming took off 1 base at V and 1 base at J, with 10 bases between the two ends. The CDR3 consists of 15 residues. The CDR3 DNA is TGTGCCAGCAGTTACTTAGGCCCAAGGAACACTGAAGCTTTCTTT. As protein: CASSYLGPRNTEAFF.

In its sample, this clonotype was seen many times. The chain uses TRBV2 and TRBJ1-5, with D perhaps TRBD1 (6 bases). The CDR3 loop spans 13 amino acids. Germline-derived CDR1 and CDR2 are SNHLY and FYNNEI. The V end lost 4 bases, the J end lost 5 bases, and 9 bases lay between the germline ends. This CDR3 is CASSATGDQPQHF. The CDR3 DNA reads as TGTGCCAGCAGTGCGACAGGAGATCAGCCCCAGCATTTT.

The chain uses TRBV11-2 and TRBJ2-7; D tentatively reads TRBD1 or TRBD2 (5 bases each). Deletions cut 1 base from V and 2 bases from J, with 15 bases between. The CDR3 spans 16 residues. Germline lookup yields CDR1 SGHAT and CDR2 FQNNGV. CDR3 sequence (DNA): TGTGCCAGCAGCTTAGTTCGAGGGGAAACTACCTACGAGCAGTACTTC. Its protein product is CASSLVRGETTYEQYF.

The chain uses TRBV12-3 or TRBV12-4 and TRBJ1-1, with D possibly TRBD1 on 6 matching bases. Trimming removed 2 bases at V and 4 bases at J, with 14 bases between. This CDR3 spans 15 amino acids. In DNA, the CDR3 is TGTGCCAGCAGTTTACAAAGGGGGTTGGGCACTGAAGCTTTCTTT. This gives the protein CASSLQRGLGTEAFF.

This clonotype was counted many times. V gene TRBV2 combines with J gene TRBJ2-7; the D gene could be TRBD1 or TRBD2 (5 bases each). Trimming took 4 bases from V and 2 from J, leaving 12 bases between them. The CDR3 is made up of 14 amino acids. CDR1 is SNHLY, CDR2 FYNNEI, per germline. The CDR3 DNA is TGTGCCAGCAGTGGTGGCACGGGACCCTACGAGCAGTACTTC. The encoded protein is CASSGGTGPYEQYF.

Written as DNA, the CDR3 is TGCAGTGCTCGGTGGACAGGGGATTATAATTCACCCCTCCACTTT. Translated: CSARWTGDYNSPLHF. This chain joins TRBV20-1 and TRBJ1-6, with 9 positions matching TRBD1. The CDR3 spans 15 residues. Germline trimming cut 5 bases from V and 4 bases from J; bases unmatched to any gene: 6. The germline V gene encodes CDR1 DFQATT and CDR2 SNEGSKA (reference sequence).

This clonotype was seen many times. This chain links TRBV19 with TRBJ1-5, with a tentative D call TRBD1 (5 bases). V was trimmed by 2 bases and J by 6 bases, leaving 11 bases between them. This CDR3 is built from 14 residues. Looked up from germline, CDR1 is LNHDA and CDR2 is SQIVND (reference sequence). The CDR3 protein is CASSINQRGQPQHF. CDR3 coding DNA: TGTGCCAGTAGTATAAACCAGAGGGGTCAGCCCCAGCATTTT. The full variable domain, in which reference TRBV19 and TRBJ1-5 provide the parts outside the CDR3, is DGGITQSPKYLFRKEGQNVTLSCEQNLNHDAMYWYRQDPGQGLRLIYYSQIVNDFQKGDIAEGYSVSREKKESFPLTVTSAQKNPTAFYLCASSINQRGQPQHFGDGTRLSIL.

This clonotype was observed at least ten times. The chain carries TRBV7-8 and TRBJ1-5; D gene uncertain. Trimming took off 7 bases at V and 6 bases at J, with 13 bases between the two ends. The CDR3 spans 13 residues. Germline V CDR1 and CDR2: SGHVS, FQNEAQ. The CDR3: CASTWTGSQPQHF. CDR3 coding DNA: TGTGCCAGCACATGGACGGGGAGTCAGCCCCAGCATTTT.

Of note for this clonotype: This may come from a read error, since a much larger clone is one base off. The chain joins TRBV20-1 to TRBJ2-2; D gene ambiguous. CDR3 length: 12 residues. The V end lost 4 bases, the J end lost 4 bases, and 7 bases lay between the germline ends. The germline gives CDR1 DFQATT, CDR2 SNEGSKA (reference sequence). DNA for the CDR3: TGCAGTGCTATTCTCAGCACCGGGGAGCTGTTTTTT. Protein: CSAILSTGELFF.

The table lists this clonotype with many counts. V usage is TRBV7-8 and J usage is TRBJ1-1; D remains ambiguous. Trimming removed 2 bases from V and 6 bases from J, with 10 bases in between. Germline loops: CDR1 SGHVS, CDR2 FQNEAQ. The CDR3 is made up of 13 amino acids. CDR3 bases: TGTGCCAGCAGCTTAAAAGCAAGATCTGAAGCTTTCTTT. It is translated as CASSLKARSEAFF.

This clonotype was found a few times. V and J are TRBV9 and TRBJ2-5; TRBD1 matches 9 bases. Germline V CDR1 and CDR2: SGDLS, YYNGEE. The CDR3 is 14 amino acids. J gave up 7 bases and V 7 bases, and 11 bases lay outside the gene matches. Written as DNA, the CDR3 is TGTGCCAGCTCACCAGACGGACAGGGGAGGACCCAGTACTTC. Amino acid sequence: CASSPDGQGRTQYF.

Remarks on this clonotype: The junction does not match germline at one end; this may be a read error. This chain's CDR3 is CASSLAAGPMNTEAF. DNA of the CDR3: TGTGCCAGCAGCTTAGCCGCGGGTCCAATGAACACTGAAGCTTTC. This chain links TRBV7-2 with TRBJ2-6, with D possibly matching TRBD2 (5 bases). Germline CDR1 is SGHTA and CDR2 is FQGNSA. The CDR3 runs 15 residues.

This clonotype was observed at least ten times. The V call is TRBV29-1, the J call TRBJ2-2; D is perhaps TRBD2 (6 bases). The CDR3 extends over 11 amino acids. V lost 7 bases and J 5 bases, leaving 8 bases between the germline ends. Germline loops: CDR1 SQVTM, CDR2 ANQGSEA. This CDR3 reads CSARGTGELFF. The CDR3 bases are TGCAGCGCCCGGGGGACCGGGGAGCTGTTTTTT.